Below are 9 T cell receptor beta chains sequenced from a single sample in a study of OX40 agonist ivuxolimab in advanced cancers. TCRdb keeps only in-frame clones here, not all; method: immunoSEQ multiplex PCR. Of tens of thousands of clones in the sample, just under 90% were seen once. The sequencing here drew on CD4+ or CD8+ T cells sorted from blood, taken in a trial of the OX40 agonist ivuxolimab. The receptors were gathered from an adult with an advanced solid tumor such as melanoma, head and neck, liver or kidney cancer.

The chain joins TRBV6-5 to TRBJ2-7; 12 nucleotides match TRBD2. J lost 2 bases, V lost 5 bases, and 1 base had no gene match. Germline-derived CDR1 and CDR2 are MNHEY and SVGAGI. This CDR3 has 14 residues. DNA for the CDR3: TGTGCCAGCAGTCTAGCGGGAGGGCCCTACGAGCAGTACTTC. This gives the protein CASSLAGGPYEQYF.

The chain links TRBV5-1 to TRBJ2-3; D is perhaps TRBD2 (6 bases). This CDR3 contains 15 residues. Germline V gene sequence: CDR1 SGHRS, CDR2 YFSETQ. The ends were cut back, 3 bases at V and 0 bases at J, with 11 bases in the middle. Written as DNA, the CDR3 is TGCGCCAGCAGCTGGACCGGGACTAGCACAGATACGCAGTATTTT. Amino acids: CASSWTGTSTDTQYF.

The chain carries TRBV28 and TRBJ2-7; TRBD2 aligns across 8 bases. The CDR3 consists of 13 residues. With 6 bases clipped from V and 7 bases from J, the junction kept 8 bases outside the gene matches. CDR1 MDHEN and CDR2 SYDVKM come from the germline V gene. The DNA for the CDR3 is TGTGCCAGCAGAAGCGGGAGTTTTCGGGAGCAGTACTTC. It yields the protein CASRSGSFREQYF.

The chain employs TRBV27 and TRBJ1-3, with 10 nucleotides matching TRBD1. Germline V gene lookup returns CDR1 MNHEY and CDR2 SMNVEV (reference sequence). The CDR3 extends over 16 amino acids. V shed 5 bases, J shed 8 bases, and the junction held 12 bases outside the gene matches. The CDR3 DNA follows: TGTGCCAGCAGTCACAACCCGGGACAGGGGTCGGACACCATATATTTT. It encodes CASSHNPGQGSDTIYF.

The V gene is TRBV6-5, the J gene TRBJ1-4; TRBD1 matches 7 bases. Trimming at V came to 3 bases and at J to 6 bases, leaving 7 bases not matched to a gene. Germline loops: CDR1 MNHEY, CDR2 SVGAGI. The CDR3 spans 15 residues. The DNA of the CDR3 is TGTGCCAGCAGTTATCGCGACGGGACAGATGAAAAACTGTTTTTT. This encodes CASSYRDGTDEKLFF.

The chain links TRBV5-1 to TRBJ2-7, with 9 bases that match TRBD1. The CDR3 spans 14 residues. Looked up from germline, CDR1 is SGHRS and CDR2 is YFSETQ. V dropped 6 bases and J dropped 1; count of bases not matched to a gene: 5. As DNA, the CDR3 is TGCGCCAGCACTCGGGACAGGGATTCCTACGAGCAGTACTTC. Protein sequence: CASTRDRDSYEQYF.

The chain joins TRBV7-9 to TRBJ2-4, with D maybe TRBD2 (6 bases). The V and J ends lost 5 bases and 1 base respectively, with 12 bases between them. CDR3 length equals 15 residues. The germline gives CDR1 SEHNR, CDR2 FQNEAQ (reference sequence). CDR3 coding DNA: TGTGCCAGCAGCCCGGTGGGACTTGCCAAAAACATTCAGTACTTC. Amino acids: CASSPVGLAKNIQYF.

The chain joins TRBV4-2 to TRBJ2-1, with 9 bases lining up with TRBD2. Germline CDR1 reads LGHNA; CDR2 reads YNFKEQ. V gave up 1 base and J gave up 5 bases; unmatched junction bases: 9. The CDR3 consists of 17 residues. The DNA for the CDR3 is TGTGCCAGCAGCCAAGGGGCGGGAGGGCCCGGGAACAATGAGCAGTTCTTC. Translated, it gives CASSQGAGGPGNNEQFF.

This chain uses TRBV7-9 with TRBJ1-5; possibly TRBD1 for D (5 bases). The CDR3 consists of 15 residues. The V end was cut by 3 bases, the J end by 1 base, with 10 bases between. CDR1 is SEHNR and CDR2 is FQNEAQ in the germline V gene (reference sequence). CDR3 amino acids: CASSFTGGSNQPQHF. CDR3 sequence (DNA): TGTGCCAGCAGCTTTACGGGGGGAAGCAATCAGCCCCAGCATTTT.